The clone carrying this T cell receptor (beta chain) was seen only a few times. These data come from a study of CD8+ T cells in alopecia areata. V was cut by 0 bases and J by 3 bases, with 12 bases left in between. This CDR3 is 16 amino acids long. Germline V lookup: CDR1 LNHNV, CDR2 YYDKDF (reference sequence). cDNA reverse transcribed from extracted RNA served as the sequencing template. Method: immunoSEQ multiplex PCR; TCRdb's copy keeps in-frame clones and lacks some. The sample holds around 140,000 clones, roughly 50% seen once. PBMCs served as the source from which CD4+ and CD8+ T cells were sorted.

The clonotype comes from a human donor with alopecia areata. The J gene is TRBJ2-1, the V gene TRBV15, with D perhaps TRBD1 or TRBD2 (5 bases each). The source material was CD4+ T cells sorted from blood. CDR3 in DNA: TGTGCCACCAGCAGAGATCGTACAGGACTCTACAATGAGCAGTTCTTC. This sequence encodes CATSRDRTGLYNEQFF.